This entry concerns a single TCR beta chain. Source study methods: By means of reference gene primer amplification, nucleated cell counts were estimated. This table comes from immunoSEQ multiplex PCR, and its TCRdb copy is limited to in-frame clones, with some not included. The DNA gave D and trimming, while V, J and clone size come from that table. This sample has a few hundred thousand clones, with 65% to 90% found just once. The entry originates in a study of blood T cell repertoires in COVID-19. Background on the study: Samples of COVID-19 (acute and convalescent) were obtained from the United States, Italy and Spain. The analysed material was cDNA or gDNA that came from T cells, B-cell-depleted T cells, or PBMCs.

V was clipped by 1 base and J by 8 bases, with 10 bases between them. This CDR3 region has 14 residues. The germline gives CDR1 SGHRS, CDR2 YFSETQ. The sample comprised peripheral blood. V usage is TRBV5-1 and J usage is TRBJ1-6; TRBD1 might be the D (5 bases). The TCR was taken from a human donor in a cohort sampled during active COVID-19. CDR3 sequence reads: CASSLIGVDSPLHF. As DNA, the CDR3 is TGCGCCAGCAGCTTGATAGGGGTTGATTCACCCCTCCACTTT. The complete variable domain, with remaining parts taken from reference TRBV5-1 and TRBJ1-6, reads KAGVTQTPRYLIKTRGQQVTLSCSPISGHRSVSWYQQTPGQGLQFLFEYFSETQRNKGNFPGRFSGRQFSNSRSEMNVSTLELGDSALYLCASSLIGVDSPLHFGNGTRLTVT.